This is a list of T cell receptor beta chains from one sample in a study of blood T cell repertoires in COVID-19. Produced via immunoSEQ multiplex PCR; TCRdb's table is partial and in-frame only. This sample yields 95,000 or so clones, of which approximately 79% are seen a single time; 15% to 20% belongs to the top ten. Sequenced: peripheral blood. All receptors derive from an elderly woman with active or convalescent COVID-19. CDR3s include the opening cysteine and the closing phenylalanine or tryptophan. D genes are given only for firm matches. Only part of the rows carry a size: once, few, many, or a class if the clone is expanded.

.	11	TRBV6-5	.	TRBJ2-7	CASSDTTGSYF	TGTGCCAGCAGCGATACTACCGGGAGCTACTTC
.	13	TRBV29-1	TRBD1	TRBJ2-5	CSVWDRAKETQYF	TGCAGCGTGTGGGACAGGGCAAAAGAGACCCAGTACTTC
.	12	TRBV29-1	TRBD1	TRBJ1-1	CSTETGKSEAFF	TGCAGCACCGAGACAGGGAAGAGTGAAGCTTTCTTT
.	16	TRBV21-1	.	TRBJ1-5	CASSLGTVYSNQPQHF	TGTGCCAGCAGCTTAGGGACAGTTTATAGCAATCAGCCCCAGCATTTT
.	14	TRBV6-2/TRBV6-3	.	TRBJ1-5	CASSEEGLNQPQHF	TGTGCCAGCAGTGAGGAGGGGCTCAATCAGCCCCAGCATTTT
.	12	TRBV2	TRBD1	TRBJ1-1	CAGQGWNTEAFF	TGTGCCGGACAGGGCTGGAACACTGAAGCTTTCTTT
.	15	TRBV7-9	TRBD1	TRBJ2-7	CASSLRQGGTYEQYF	TGTGCCAGCAGCCTTCGACAGGGCGGCACCTACGAGCAGTACTTC
once	14	TRBV30	.	TRBJ2-7	CAWSSGTISYEQYF	TGTGCCTGGAGTTCCGGGACAATCTCCTACGAGCAGTACTTC
.	14	TRBV19	.	TRBJ2-1	CASREIAAYNEQFF	TGTGCCAGTAGGGAAATAGCTGCCTACAATGAGCAGTTCTTC
.	13	TRBV3-1/TRBV3-2	.	TRBJ2-3	CASSQGRTDTQYF	TGTGCCAGCAGCCAGGGGCGCACAGATACGCAGTATTTT
.	14	TRBV5-4	TRBD1	TRBJ2-1	CASSPPHRGNEQFF	TGTGCCAGCAGCCCTCCCCACAGGGGAAATGAGCAGTTCTTC
.	16	TRBV30	TRBD2	TRBJ2-2	CAWSVSGLGVSGELFF	TGTGCCTGGAGTGTATCGGGACTAGGAGTAAGCGGGGAGCTGTTTTTT
.	16	TRBV5-1	TRBD1	TRBJ2-7	CASRLFPGTGPYEQYF	TGCGCCAGCAGGTTGTTTCCCGGGACAGGACCCTACGAGCAGTACTTC
.	18	TRBV6-2/TRBV6-3	TRBD1	TRBJ2-1	CASSLATGVTGSYNEQFF	TGTGCCAGCAGTTTGGCGACAGGGGTTACGGGCTCCTACAATGAGCAGTTCTTC
.	15	TRBV28	.	TRBJ2-5	CASSSTNRVAETQYF	TGTGCCAGCAGTAGCACCAACAGGGTCGCCGAGACCCAGTACTTC
.	16	TRBV28	TRBD2	TRBJ2-1	CASTRAGTSGLNEQFF	TGTGCCAGCACCCGTGCCGGGACTAGCGGACTCAATGAGCAGTTCTTC
.	15	TRBV2	.	TRBJ2-3	CASSEALISLDTQYF	TGTGCCAGCAGTGAAGCGCTTATATCACTAGATACGCAGTATTTT
.	13	TRBV2	.	TRBJ2-3	CASQTRVPDTQYF	TGTGCCAGCCAGACTAGGGTTCCAGATACGCAGTATTTT
once	12	TRBV29-1	TRBD1	TRBJ1-2	CSGGTGGNGYTF	TGCAGCGGGGGGACAGGAGGAAATGGCTACACCTTC
.	16	TRBV13	TRBD2	TRBJ2-1	CASSTDLAGAYNEQFF	TGTGCCAGCAGCACCGACCTAGCGGGAGCCTACAATGAGCAGTTCTTC
once	17	TRBV27	.	TRBJ2-5	CASSLLIGTTLGETQYF	TGTGCCAGCAGTTTATTGATCGGGACAACGTTAGGAGAGACCCAGTACTTC
once	16	TRBV4-3	TRBD1	TRBJ2-2	CASSQGGQGFAGELFF	TGCGCCAGCAGCCAAGGGGGACAGGGTTTCGCCGGGGAGCTGTTTTTT
.	15	TRBV11-3	.	TRBJ2-7	CASRKTGRDYYEQYF	TGTGCCAGCAGAAAGACAGGTCGGGATTACTACGAGCAGTACTTC
.	14	TRBV6-5	TRBD1	TRBJ2-7	CASSARTGWYEQYF	TGTGCCAGCAGCGCACGGACAGGGTGGTACGAGCAGTACTTC
once	13	TRBV6-6	.	TRBJ2-2	CASSYTGTGELFF	TGTGCCAGCAGTTATACAGGGACCGGGGAGCTGTTTTTT
.	13	TRBV18	.	TRBJ2-7	CASSPSQEDEQYF	TGTGCCAGCTCACCTTCTCAGGAGGACGAGCAGTACTTC
.	16	TRBV2	TRBD2	TRBJ2-7	CASRPDWGRAAEEQYF	TGTGCCAGCCGACCGGACTGGGGGAGGGCCGCGGAAGAGCAGTACTTC
.	16	TRBV28	.	TRBJ1-2	CASSGPGHSTNYGYTF	TGTGCCAGCAGTGGCCCGGGACACTCGACTAACTATGGCTACACCTTC
.	16	TRBV6-5	TRBD1	TRBJ2-1	CASSYSRQGPRNEQFF	TGTGCCAGCAGTTACTCGAGACAGGGCCCCCGAAATGAGCAGTTCTTC
.	13	TRBV6-5	.	TRBJ1-1	CASTRDGLTEAFF	TGTGCCAGCACCCGAGATGGGCTCACTGAAGCTTTCTTT
.	16	TRBV30	TRBD1	TRBJ1-2	CAWSPGTGAFLYGYTF	TGTGCCTGGAGCCCCGGGACAGGCGCTTTCCTCTATGGCTACACCTTC
.	15	TRBV9	.	TRBJ1-2	CASSAQGGGNYGYTF	TGTGCCAGCAGCGCTCAGGGTGGGGGGAACTATGGCTACACCTTC
.	15	TRBV6-5	TRBD2	TRBJ2-5	CASNGLAGGQETQYF	TGTGCCAGCAACGGACTAGCGGGAGGCCAAGAGACCCAGTACTTC
.	13	TRBV18	.	TRBJ2-1	CASSPLAGSEQFF	TGTGCCAGCTCACCATTGGCAGGTAGTGAGCAGTTCTTC
few	16	TRBV27	TRBD1	TRBJ2-5	CASSSLTGILQETQYF	TGTGCCAGCAGTTCATTGACAGGGATACTCCAAGAGACCCAGTACTTC
.	14	TRBV7-7	TRBD1	TRBJ2-5	CASSPTGGAKTQYF	TGTGCCAGCAGCCCAACAGGGGGCGCGAAGACCCAGTACTTC
.	15	TRBV15	.	TRBJ2-4	CATSRDRSRGNIQYF	TGTGCCACCAGCAGAGATAGGAGCAGGGGCAACATTCAGTACTTC
.	13	TRBV6-5	TRBD1	TRBJ2-7	CASSLGQGYEQYF	TGTGCCAGCAGTTTGGGACAGGGGTACGAGCAGTACTTC
.	13	TRBV7-3	TRBD1	TRBJ1-2	CASSLGQGDGYTF	TGTGCCAGCAGCTTAGGGCAGGGGGATGGCTACACCTTC
.	15	TRBV7-2	.	TRBJ2-4	CASSLARAISNIQYF	TGTGCCAGCAGCTTAGCGAGGGCTATATCTAACATTCAGTACTTC
.	12	TRBV5-6	.	TRBJ2-3	CASSLVALPQYF	TGTGCCAGCAGCTTGGTTGCTCTACCGCAGTATTTT